This T cell receptor (beta chain) was obtained from a study of cytomegalovirus exposure and HLA in healthy donors. CDR1 and CDR2 (germline): SNHLY, FYNNEI. With 4 bases removed from V and 2 bases from J, the gap between germline ends came to 8 bases. This CDR3 contains 13 residues. PCR primers comprised 60 Vbeta and 13 Jbeta primers. The assay was immunoSEQ multiplex PCR, and TCRdb's table has in-frame clones only and misses some. The sample has 150,000 to 200,000 clones, approximately 73% seen once. The chain recombines TRBV2 with TRBJ2-5, with a tentative D call TRBD2 (5 bases). The receptor was isolated from a woman in her late teens or twenties in good health and CMV-seropositive. Input material: PBMCs. CDR3 sequence (DNA): TGTGCCAGCAGTGTACTAGAACAAGAGACCCAGTACTTC. Amino acid sequence: CASSVLEQETQYF.